The sequence of this T cell receptor (beta chain) was determined in a study of blood T cell repertoires in COVID-19. As handled by the study authors: Cell counts per sample came from amplifying reference gene primers. TCRdb keeps only in-frame clones here, not all; method: immunoSEQ multiplex PCR. V, J and clone size reflect that table, while D and trimming were determined from the DNA. Of 95,000 to 100,000 clones in the sample, roughly nine tenths were seen once. From germline, CDR1 is MDHEN and CDR2 SYDVKM. The length of the CDR3 is 14 residues. V trimming: 11 bases; J trimming: 4 bases; junction bases outside the gene matches: 11.

Material for sequencing was peripheral blood. The rearrangement uses TRBV28 and TRBJ2-5; 9 bases align to TRBD2. The sequence was collected from a man in his fifties or sixties with acute or convalescent COVID-19. This CDR3 reads CAGGGGGAPETQYF. The CDR3 nucleotides are TGTGCCGGAGGAGGCGGGGGGGCCCCAGAGACCCAGTACTTC.